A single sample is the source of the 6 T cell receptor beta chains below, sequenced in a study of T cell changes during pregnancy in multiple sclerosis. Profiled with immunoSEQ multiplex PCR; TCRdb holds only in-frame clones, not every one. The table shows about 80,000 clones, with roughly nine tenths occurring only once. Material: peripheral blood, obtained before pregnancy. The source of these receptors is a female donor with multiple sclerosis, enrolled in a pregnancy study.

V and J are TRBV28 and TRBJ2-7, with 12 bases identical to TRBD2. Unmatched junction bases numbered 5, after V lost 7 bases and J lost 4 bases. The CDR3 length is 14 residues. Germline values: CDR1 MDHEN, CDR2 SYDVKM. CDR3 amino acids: CASKGTSGLYEQYF. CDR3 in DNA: TGTGCCAGCAAGGGGACTAGCGGGTTGTACGAGCAGTACTTC.

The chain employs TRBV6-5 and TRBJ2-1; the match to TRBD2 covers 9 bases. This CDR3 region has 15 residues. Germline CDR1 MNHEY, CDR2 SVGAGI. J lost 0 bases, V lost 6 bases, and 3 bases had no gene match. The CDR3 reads CASRLSGSSYNEQFF. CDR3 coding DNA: TGTGCCAGCAGGCTTAGCGGGAGCTCCTACAATGAGCAGTTCTTC.

CDR3 nucleotide sequence: TGTGCCAGCAACCCAGACTCCTACGAGCAGTACTTC. This gives the protein CASNPDSYEQYF. V usage is TRBV28 and J usage is TRBJ2-7; D not resolved. This CDR3 has 12 amino acids. The V gene's germline CDR1 is MDHEN and CDR2 SYDVKM. The V and J ends lost 7 bases and 0 bases respectively, with 7 bases between them. Using reference TRBV28 and TRBJ2-7 for the parts outside the CDR3, the full variable domain is DVKVTQSSRYLVKRTGEKVFLECVQDMDHENMFWYRQDPGLGLRLIYFSYDVKMKEKGDIPEGYSVSREKKERFSLILESASTNQTSMYLCASNPDSYEQYFGPGTRLTVT.

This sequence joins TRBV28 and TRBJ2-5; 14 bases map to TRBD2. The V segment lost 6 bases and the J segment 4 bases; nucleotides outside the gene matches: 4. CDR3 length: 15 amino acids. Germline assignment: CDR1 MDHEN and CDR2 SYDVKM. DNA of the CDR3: TGTGCCAGCAGGGGACTAGCGGGAGTGGGAGAGACCCAGTACTTC. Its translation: CASRGLAGVGETQYF.

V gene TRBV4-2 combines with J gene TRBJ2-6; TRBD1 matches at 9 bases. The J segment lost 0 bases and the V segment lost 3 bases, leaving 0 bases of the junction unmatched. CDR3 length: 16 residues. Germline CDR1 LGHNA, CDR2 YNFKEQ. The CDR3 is CASSQDRGSGANVLTF. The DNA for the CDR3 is TGTGCCAGCAGCCAGGACAGGGGCTCTGGGGCCAACGTCCTGACTTTC.

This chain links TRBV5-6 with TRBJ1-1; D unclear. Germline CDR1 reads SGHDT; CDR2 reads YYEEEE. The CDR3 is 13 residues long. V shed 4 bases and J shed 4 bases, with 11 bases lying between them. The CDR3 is CASSAPSSTEAFF. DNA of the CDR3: TGTGCCAGCAGCGCCCCCTCGAGCACTGAAGCTTTCTTT.